This T cell receptor beta chain appears in the sequencing data of a study of blood T cell repertoires in COVID-19. Study-wide context: From T cells, B-cell-depleted T cells, or PBMCs came the material, which was cDNA or gDNA.

Source study methods: Amplifying reference gene primers gave estimates of nucleated cell counts. TCRdb's copy holds only in-frame clones and misses some; the assay was immunoSEQ multiplex PCR. The V and J calls and clone size are taken from that table; D and trimming were inferred from the DNA. The table records about 200,000 clones, 86% of them present only once. The germline V gene encodes CDR1 MDHEN and CDR2 SYDVKM. V was clipped by 1 base and J by 0 bases, with 10 bases between them. This CDR3 has 17 residues. The V gene is TRBV28, the J gene TRBJ2-6; TRBD2 might be the D (6 bases). The sequence was obtained from a man at least 80 years old with acute or convalescent COVID-19. Sample: peripheral blood. CDR3 region: CASSLSGVFSGANVLTF. The DNA of the CDR3 is TGTGCCAGCAGTTTATCGGGGGTTTTCTCTGGGGCCAACGTCCTGACTTTC.